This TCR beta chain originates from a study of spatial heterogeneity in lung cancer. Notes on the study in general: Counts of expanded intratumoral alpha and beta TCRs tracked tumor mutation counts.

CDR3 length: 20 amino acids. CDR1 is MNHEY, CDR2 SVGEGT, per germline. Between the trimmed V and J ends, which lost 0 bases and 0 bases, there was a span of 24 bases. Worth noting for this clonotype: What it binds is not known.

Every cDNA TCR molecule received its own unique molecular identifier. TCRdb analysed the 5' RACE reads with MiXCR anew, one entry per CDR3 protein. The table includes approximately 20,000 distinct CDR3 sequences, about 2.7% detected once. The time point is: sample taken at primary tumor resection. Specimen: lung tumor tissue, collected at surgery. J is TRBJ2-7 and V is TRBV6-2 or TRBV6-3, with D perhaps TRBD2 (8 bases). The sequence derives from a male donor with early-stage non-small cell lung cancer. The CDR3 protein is CASSYSAGREGQAASYEQYF. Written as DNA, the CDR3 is TGTGCCAGCAGTTACTCGGCCGGGAGGGAAGGACAGGCAGCCTCCTACGAGCAGTACTTC.